This T cell receptor beta chain is from a study of T-cell memory formation after mild COVID-19. TCRdb re-called the 5' RACE reads through MiXCR, storing one row per CDR3 protein. The repertoire holds fewer than 40,000 distinct CDR3 sequences, with under 8% as singletons. Germline V gene sequence: CDR1 LGHNA, CDR2 YNFKEQ. This CDR3 comprises 16 residues. V lost 2 bases to trimming and J lost 2 bases, with 15 bases between them. This clonotype was counted many times. The material sequenced was PBMCs or a T cell subset sorted from them (not recorded which). This chain uses TRBV4-2 with TRBJ1-2; D is unclear. This sequence originates from a man aged 18 to 29 who had mild COVID-19 (a few samples of this study predate the infection). Cell type and time point are not known. In DNA, the CDR3 is TGTGCCAGCAGCCAACTATCCGGGAGCCTAAACTATGGCTACACCTTC. It encodes CASSQLSGSLNYGYTF.